The 30 T cell receptor beta chains reported below all come from one sample, sequenced in a study of T cell responses to AZD1222 COVID-19 vaccine (dated by TCRdb to the early 2020s). The time point label here, explained by the study, means: baseline before first vaccination. The label giving this sample's treatment or condition can be read as: meningococcal conjugate vaccine given as trial control. The library was generated by the immunoSEQ multiplex PCR assay. In its TCRdb copy, this immuneACCESS table keeps in-frame sequences only and misses some clones. Where compared with another copy, unresolved V genes explain less than half of these, and the others have no known cause. Across this sample there are 60,000 to 100,000 clones, with around 92% seen only once. The ten largest account for approximately 6.6% of the sample. Source: peripheral blood, taken on day 0 of MenACWY control vaccination. Receptors originate from an adult in good health.

The genes are TRBV5-8 and TRBJ2-1; a weak D match, TRBD2 (6 bases). CDR3 length: 15 residues. V was trimmed by 0 bases and J by 4 bases, leaving 11 bases between them. The germline V gene encodes CDR1 SGHTS and CDR2 YDEGEE. As DNA, the CDR3 is TGTGCCAGCAGCTTGGACGGGAGTCAGTACAATGAGCAGTTCTTC. Protein: CASSLDGSQYNEQFF.

This sequence joins TRBV19 and TRBJ1-5; the match to TRBD1 covers 9 bases. The trim removed 4 bases at V and 7 bases at J, leaving 8 bases unmatched. The length of the CDR3 is 15 residues. The germline V gene encodes CDR1 LNHDA and CDR2 SQIVND (reference sequence). CDR3 bases: TGTGCCAGTAGTACTCAACAGGGGGCTTCGCAGCCCCAGCATTTT. Translating gives CASSTQQGASQPQHF.

The V gene is TRBV21-1, the J gene TRBJ1-3. TRBV21-1 is tagged as a pseudogene. CDR3 size: 18 residues. CDR3 protein: CASSKARGQSSSGNTIYF. CDR3 nucleotide sequence: TGTGCCAGCAGCAAAGCTCGGGGTCAGTCGAGCTCTGGAAACACCATATATTTT.

The chain recombines TRBV11-1 with TRBJ2-7; 7 bases line up with TRBD1. The germline V gene has CDR1 SGHAT and CDR2 FQDESV (reference sequence). The CDR3 length is 12 residues. The ends lost 5 bases at V and 6 bases at J; junction bases unmatched: 4. DNA for the CDR3: TGTGCCAGCAGCCGGGGACAGCTCGAGCAGTACTTC. Protein product: CASSRGQLEQYF.

The V call is TRBV28, the J call TRBJ2-7; D gene unclear. Germline V gene sequence: CDR1 MDHEN, CDR2 SYDVKM. CDR3 length: 12 amino acids. Trimming took off 5 bases at V and 7 bases at J, with 12 bases between the two ends. The DNA for the CDR3 is TGTGCCAGCAGTGTCCGTTCGGTTGAGCAGTACTTC. Translation gives CASSVRSVEQYF.

The rearrangement joins TRBV5-3 to TRBJ1-6; 9 nucleotides line up with TRBD1. TRBV5-3 is known as an ORF, though its function is uncertain. Trimming at V came to 3 bases and at J to 10 bases, leaving 8 bases not matched to a gene. The CDR3 length is 15 residues. This chain's CDR3 is CARSYQTGGWSPLHF. The CDR3 nucleotides read TGTGCCAGAAGCTACCAGACAGGGGGATGGTCACCCCTCCACTTT.

This sequence joins TRBV5-1 and TRBJ2-6; a possible D gene is TRBD2 (5 bases). Deletions cut 3 bases from V and 1 base from J, with 5 bases between. Germline values: CDR1 SGHRS, CDR2 YFSETQ. The CDR3 runs to 14 residues. The CDR3: CASSSGSGANVLTF. DNA of the CDR3: TGCGCCAGCAGCTCGGGGTCTGGGGCCAACGTCCTGACTTTC.

The rearrangement links TRBV28 to TRBJ1-5; TRBD1 matches 7 bases. This CDR3 is built from 16 residues. Germline lookup yields CDR1 MDHEN and CDR2 SYDVKM. After removal of 3 bases from V and 5 bases from J, the junction contained 10 bases not matched to a gene. The CDR3 DNA sequence: TGTGCCAGCAGTTTCGACAGGGACGGAGGACATCAGCCCCAGCATTTT. Its protein is CASSFDRDGGHQPQHF.

CDR3 DNA sequence: TGTGCCAGCAAAGGCAGCTACGAGCAGTACTTC. This encodes CASKGSYEQYF. The chain employs TRBV2 and TRBJ2-7; D is uncertain. Germline CDR1 reads SNHLY; CDR2 reads FYNNEI. The CDR3 covers 11 residues. V gave up 7 bases and J gave up 3 bases, with 7 bases separating them.

This chain joins TRBV5-1 and TRBJ2-2, with 7 bases matching TRBD1. Trimming at V came to 3 bases and at J to 0 bases, leaving 2 bases not matched to a gene. CDR1 is SGHRS, CDR2 YFSETQ, per germline. CDR3 length: 15 residues. This CDR3 reads CASSYTGANTGELFF. The CDR3, as DNA: TGCGCCAGCAGCTATACAGGGGCGAACACCGGGGAGCTGTTTTTT.

The rearrangement uses TRBV19 and TRBJ2-7; D unclear. The ends were cut back, 3 bases at V and 1 base at J, with 7 bases in the middle. CDR3 length: 13 amino acids. Germline V gene lookup returns CDR1 LNHDA and CDR2 SQIVND (reference sequence). The chain's CDR3 is CASSIGKSYEQYF. Written as DNA, the CDR3 is TGTGCCAGTAGTATCGGCAAGTCCTACGAGCAGTACTTC.

The V gene is TRBV5-1, the J gene TRBJ2-1; the match to TRBD2 covers 12 bases. Germline trimming cut 0 bases from V and 0 bases from J; bases unmatched to any gene: 10. The CDR3 length is 20 residues. CDR1 and CDR2 from the germline V gene are SGHRS and YFSETQ. Written as DNA, the CDR3 is TGCGCCAGCAGCTTGGCCGCTACTAGCGGGGGGCCGAGCTCCTACAATGAGCAGTTCTTC. It is translated as CASSLAATSGGPSSYNEQFF.

This clone was seen just once. The chain uses TRBV9 and TRBJ2-3; no reliable D call. CDR3 length: 15 residues. Trimming took 4 bases from V and 0 from J, leaving 12 bases between them. From germline, CDR1 is SGDLS and CDR2 YYNGEE. The CDR3 DNA is TGTGCCAGCAGCCGCCCCGGCGGTAGCACAGATACGCAGTATTTT. It codes for CASSRPGGSTDTQYF.

This chain joins TRBV6-5 and TRBJ2-7, with TRBD1 matching over 9 bases. V shed 1 base, J shed 5 bases, and the junction held 6 bases outside the gene matches. CDR1 and CDR2 (germline): MNHEY, SVGAGI. The CDR3 spans 15 residues. CDR3 in amino acids: CASSYWGQGNNEQYF. In nucleotides, the CDR3 is TGTGCCAGCAGTTACTGGGGACAGGGTAACAACGAGCAGTACTTC.

The J gene is TRBJ2-1, the V gene TRBV7-9; 10 bases match TRBD2. The CDR3 is made up of 14 amino acids. Germline CDR1 reads SEHNR; CDR2 reads FQNEAQ (reference sequence). The ends lost 4 bases at V and 9 bases at J; junction bases unmatched: 6. The CDR3 DNA follows: TGTGCCAGCAGCTCAGCGGGGGGGCTGGGTGAGCAGTTCTTC. It translates to CASSSAGGLGEQFF.

This chain uses TRBV7-9 with TRBJ2-5, with TRBD1 as a possible D gene (6 bases). CDR3 size: 13 residues. V shed 4 bases and J shed 5 bases, with 11 bases lying between them. The germline gives CDR1 SEHNR, CDR2 FQNEAQ (reference sequence). CDR3 nucleotide sequence: TGTGCCAGCAGCTACAGGGTACTGGAGACCCAGTACTTC. It codes for CASSYRVLETQYF.

CDR3 DNA sequence: TGTGCCAGCAAGACAGGGGGCGGGCAGCCCCAGCATTTT. As protein: CASKTGGGQPQHF. The chain couples TRBV28 to TRBJ1-5, with 10 bases identical to TRBD1. V lost 7 bases and J lost 7; bases outside the gene matches: 4. Germline V gene lookup returns CDR1 MDHEN and CDR2 SYDVKM. The CDR3 is made up of 13 amino acids.

The rearrangement uses TRBV7-3 and TRBJ2-2; D gene uncertain. Deletions cut 5 bases from V and 0 bases from J, with 7 bases between. The CDR3 loop spans 14 amino acids. CDR1 is SGHTA, CDR2 FQGTGA, per germline. CDR3 nucleotide sequence: TGTGCCAGCAGCCCGAGTACGAACACCGGGGAGCTGTTTTTT. Residues: CASSPSTNTGELFF.

The chain combines TRBV6-5 with TRBJ1-5, with 11 positions matching TRBD1. This CDR3 has 15 amino acids. Germline assignment: CDR1 MNHEY and CDR2 SVGAGI. V lost 2 bases to trimming and J lost 9 bases; unmatched junction nucleotides: 6. The CDR3 loop is CASSYGTGGQGPQHF. The DNA for the CDR3 is TGTGCCAGCAGTTACGGGACAGGGGGGCAAGGGCCCCAGCATTTT.

The rearrangement joins TRBV18 to TRBJ1-1; 9 bases align to TRBD1. Germline assignment: CDR1 KGHSH and CDR2 LQKENI. There are 14 residues in the CDR3. Germline trimming cut 3 bases from V and 10 bases from J; bases unmatched to any gene: 9. The CDR3 DNA sequence: TGTGCCAGCTCACCCGGGACAGGGTTGGAGGGAGCTTTCTTT. This sequence encodes CASSPGTGLEGAFF.

This CDR3 reads CASSLNHAGRGEQYF. Here the CDR3 DNA reads TGCGCCAGCAGCTTAAACCACGCGGGCCGGGGGGAGCAGTACTTC. V is TRBV5-1 and J is TRBJ2-7; TRBD2 might be the D (6 bases). CDR1 and CDR2 from the germline V gene are SGHRS and YFSETQ. Deletions cut 2 bases from V and 7 bases from J, with 19 bases between. This CDR3 has 15 amino acids.

The chain carries TRBV15 and TRBJ2-3; no clear D. Trimming removed 5 bases from V and 3 bases from J, with 6 bases in between. Looked up from germline, CDR1 is LNHNV and CDR2 is YYDKDF (reference sequence). The CDR3 is made up of 12 amino acids. As DNA, the CDR3 is TGTGCCACCAGCGTGGCGACAGATACGCAGTATTTT. Its translation: CATSVATDTQYF.

The rearrangement links TRBV11-1 to TRBJ2-1, with D possibly TRBD2 on 7 matching bases. V was clipped by 5 bases and J by 7 bases, with 21 bases between them. The CDR3 consists of 16 residues. Germline CDR1 reads SGHAT; CDR2 reads FQDESV (reference sequence). The CDR3 spells CASSPLRGGTVNEQFF. CDR3 in DNA: TGTGCCAGCAGCCCGCTCAGGGGAGGGACGGTTAATGAGCAGTTCTTC.

This sequence joins TRBV28 and TRBJ2-7, with D perhaps given as TRBD1 or TRBD2 (5 bases each). Germline V lookup: CDR1 MDHEN, CDR2 SYDVKM. V lost 9 bases, J lost 3 bases, and 21 bases lay in between. The length of the CDR3 is 15 residues. The CDR3: CASTPAGTDFYEQYF. In DNA, the CDR3 is TGTGCCAGTACCCCAGCCGGGACGGATTTCTACGAGCAGTACTTC.

The chain uses TRBV10-3 and TRBJ1-1; D is unresolved. CDR3 length: 13 amino acids. Trimming shortened V by 0 bases and J by 5 bases, and 7 bases separated the two germline ends. Germline loops: CDR1 ENHRY, CDR2 SYGVKD. The CDR3 coding sequence is TGTGCCATCAGTGAGTCAATAGGGACTGAAGCTTTCTTT. This sequence encodes CAISESIGTEAFF.

The chain is built from TRBV7-3 and TRBJ1-1; D is undetermined. The CDR3 has 13 amino acids. From germline, CDR1 is SGHTA and CDR2 FQGTGA. V dropped 4 bases and J dropped 1 base, with 7 bases sitting between them. The CDR3 DNA reads TGTGCCAGCAGCTCTAACAGGAACACTGAAGCTTTCTTT. Encoded protein: CASSSNRNTEAFF.

The chain carries TRBV5-1 and TRBJ2-2, with 8 bases aligning to TRBD1. This CDR3 contains 16 residues. Germline V CDR1 and CDR2: SGHRS, YFSETQ. Trimming at V came to 4 bases and at J to 6 bases, leaving 11 bases not matched to a gene. The CDR3 bases are TGCGCCAGCAGCCTCGGGACAGGACGGTGGGCCGGGGAGCTGTTTTTT. Translating it yields CASSLGTGRWAGELFF.

The rearrangement uses TRBV5-1 and TRBJ2-5; the D gene is possibly TRBD2 (5 bases). Germline V gene lookup returns CDR1 SGHRS and CDR2 YFSETQ. Trimming removed 0 bases at V and 1 base at J, with 10 bases between. This CDR3 is built from 15 residues. The CDR3 loop is CASSLGSGLQETQYF. CDR3 sequence (DNA): TGCGCCAGCAGCTTGGGTTCAGGACTCCAAGAGACCCAGTACTTC.

This clone was detected only once. The chain joins TRBV14 to TRBJ2-1; weak D call: TRBD2 (6 bases). The CDR3 has 15 residues. With 1 base removed from V and 4 bases from J, the gap between germline ends came to 11 bases. Germline V gives CDR1 SGHDN, CDR2 FVKESK. The CDR3 sequence: CASSQVASVYNEQFF. DNA of the CDR3: TGTGCCAGCAGCCAAGTCGCTAGCGTGTACAATGAGCAGTTCTTC.

This sequence joins TRBV5-1 and TRBJ2-7; possible D gene TRBD1, 6 bases. Trimming stripped 1 base from V and 4 bases from J, with 15 bases between. The CDR3 spans 15 residues. Germline V gene sequence: CDR1 SGHRS, CDR2 YFSETQ. The CDR3 nucleotides read TGCGCCAGCAGCTTGATGGGGGCATTTAGTTACGAGCAGTACTTC. It translates to CASSLMGAFSYEQYF.